The entry below describes one TCR beta chain. This clone was seen only once. Its cognate antigen has yet to be identified. No much larger clonotype is one base removed from it; base qualities were not supplied. This entry belongs to a study of cytomegalovirus exposure and HLA in healthy donors (dated by TCRdb to about 2017). Context from the whole study: In an earlier analysis of around 540 of the donors, under 300 Gb of sequence data and roughly 100 million unique TCR beta sequences from roughly 200 million T cells were reported. An early release that covered some 630 HLA-typed donors contained around 300 gigabases of sequencing data and around 85 million unique TCR sequences. Of the roughly 400 genotyped donors, roughly 80% fell in the genetic ancestry cluster associated with self-reported Caucasian donors. The aim of the study was to test whether cataloging public T cell receptors could identify signatures of past pathogen exposure. Using immunosequencing, the study profiled T cell repertoires from fewer than 700 subjects and related those repertoires to cytomegalovirus serostatus. Along with the roughly 670-subject first cohort, a separate validation cohort of 120 different subjects was used. High-throughput TCR immunosequencing, statistical association of individual TCRs with disease status, and machine learning were combined to predict cytomegalovirus infection status. To study patterns of TCR occurrence, a later analysis re-analyzed previously published TCR beta repertoires from 600 to 750 donors and added high-resolution HLA genotyping. Rather than using new phenotypic data, the later analysis identified candidate immune exposures from TCR beta sequences and from how often those sequences occurred across donors. To decide whether each TCR beta V gene segment behaved as functional or pseudogenic, an earlier analysis of 587 of the donors relied on high-throughput TCR beta sequencing. Donor age, sex, ethnicity and CMV serostatus were collected together with the repertoire data. A later genetic analysis used genome-wide SNP genotypes for about 65% of the roughly 700 donors, treating that subset as a discovery cohort. Every repertoire in the discovery cohort had been generated on one and the same sequencing platform. Both class I and class II loci were covered by HLA typing, at four-digit resolution. Typing coverage varied by locus: roughly 620-640 donors for A, B, C, DRB1 and DQB1; approximately 560 for DQA1; nearly 610 for DPA1; around 450 for DPB1. Several DR-DQ haplotypes were treated as single units for association and clustering because of strong linkage in the cohort. Among roughly 400 genotyped donors of the cohort, an average of around 240,000 unique TCR beta nucleotide sequences were sequenced per donor, around 20% of them non-productive. Findings and caveats that apply to the study as a whole: When HLA alleles, especially DR and DQ, strongly co-occurred, attributing TCR associations to individual alleles was difficult. At a false discovery rate of 0.05, a later analysis linked about 16,000 TCR beta sequences to specific HLA alleles. Across donors, most TCR sequences were observed very rarely, whereas some public TCRs were present in many individuals. Because counts were too low, roughly 17 rarely observed V segments, including chromosome 9 orphons, were left out of the earlier analysis of 500 to 650 of the donors. Because the 87-base-pair reads could not distinguish some IMGT-functional V segments, including TRBV6-2 and TRBV6-3, those segments were excluded. V-gene and J-gene trimming of TCR beta chains was associated with a missense DCLRE1C variant in a later genetic analysis, and the association was replicated in an independent cohort. Compared with the approximately 670-donor mean, donors in an Asian-associated ancestry cluster had fewer N-insertions in productive TCRs, according to a later genetic analysis. Linkage disequilibrium might explain the correlated functional status among segregating V segments, but an unknown experimental factor could not be excluded. Compared with equally common non-associated chains, HLA-associated TCR beta chains in a later analysis were more clonally expanded and had lower generation probabilities. Immune exposure information for the cohort was limited to CMV serostatus. The authors suggested that the approach could potentially be extended to other disease states and immunological phenotypes. The cohort was sequenced for TCR beta chains only, and without alpha or paired-chain data the features that could be detected were limited. A cluster of highly shared sequence variants was judged likely to represent a technical artifact of the sequencing pipeline. In a later analysis, the rate of TCR association differed among HLA loci, with DRB1 alleles having the most associated TCRs and HLA-C alleles having the fewest. Because some donors lacked HLA typing at each locus, the association tests relied only on the typed subset. The classifier was reported to diagnose cytomegalovirus status with high specificity and sensitivity in both the original and validation cohorts. Presence/absence analyses assumed roughly uniform sequencing depth across donors, an assumption that may not hold. In a later analysis, several top co-occurrence clusters were reported to appear linked to parvovirus B19, influenza, CMV and Epstein-Barr virus. The study gave a list of about 170 TCR beta chains associated with cytomegalovirus. A later analysis found that most CMV-associated TCR beta chains appeared HLA-restricted, with HLA associations seemingly driven largely by CMV exposure. A further reported finding was that TCR beta sequences accurately predicted the HLA-A and HLA-B alleles for most subjects in the first cohort. Broadly in line with IMGT annotations, most TCR beta V segments showed up in productive rearrangements about 87% or about 30% of the time in an earlier analysis of some 590 of the donors. A few of the identified cytomegalovirus-associated TCR beta chains were confirmed in vitro to be specific for cytomegalovirus antigens.

The cohort comprised hundreds of healthy bone marrow donors. At the time of sampling, all cohort members were nominally healthy, though unrecorded immune exposures were likely present. The donor was CMV seropositive and was included in the group of 250 to 350 seropositive cohort members. A peripheral blood sample was provided by each donor, and peripheral blood mononuclear cells were used for TCR beta sequencing. Genomic DNA extraction from the blood cell samples was performed with the Qiagen DNeasy Blood Extraction Kit. Via the germline V gene, CDR1 is SGDLS and CDR2 YYNGEE. From its cysteine to its phenylalanine, the CDR3 spans 16 amino acids. The CDR3 DNA has 48 bases and is translated from base 1. From V the trimming removes 0 bases and from J it removes 1 base, while the gene matches leave 6 bases of the junction unaccounted for. Library preparation employed the immunoSEQ multiplex PCR assay. For the multiplex PCR, a mixture combining 60 forward primers for TCR Vbeta segments and 13 reverse primers for TCR Jbeta segments was used. Amplification of the CDR3 region of rearranged TCR beta genes was performed with a multiplex PCR assay on genomic DNA. Amplified TCR beta libraries were sequenced as 87-base-pair reads on the Illumina HiSeq System. In the original analysis: A later analysis tallied around 80 million unique TCR beta chains across the 640 or so repertoires, and approximately 9.9 million of those chains were shared by two or more donors. A nearest-neighbor algorithm error-corrected the raw reads and collapsed the reads into unique sequences, merging closely related sequences to remove PCR and sequencing errors. CDR3 sequences were aligned to IMGT reference sequences to assign V, D and J gene segments. For a sequence to be retained, a match of at least six nucleotides was required to both a V gene segment and a J gene segment. A rearrangement was called productive if the CDR3 had no stop codons and remained in frame with V and J, and every other rearrangement was called non-productive. Following IMGT convention, CDR3 was defined as the stretch from the second conserved V-encoded cysteine to the conserved J-encoded phenylalanine. In an earlier analysis of some 550 of the donors, sequences lacking an unambiguous match to a single V gene segment were excluded. An earlier analysis of 550 to 650 of the donors classified V segments as functional when productive rearrangements were above 56.7% and as segregating when the standard deviation between donors was above 5%. A statistical classification framework was built to diagnose cytomegalovirus status from the catalog of TCR beta chain sequences. In a later analysis, V and J genes were assigned by comparing TCR nucleotide sequences against IMGT/GENE-DB human TR gene sequences. A later analysis assigned CDR3 sequences and most-parsimonious VDJ recombination scenarios with the TCRdist pipeline. A later analysis defined each TCR beta chain by its CDR3 amino acid sequence plus V-gene family, and excluded reads lacking a unique V-gene family. As a way to deal with suspected cross-contamination and a sequencing artifact, a later analysis dropped hundreds of nucleotide sequences that were highly shared and had low generation probability. In a later analysis, a clonal expansion index for each public chain was calculated from normalized within-repertoire ranks of inferred template counts. Generation probabilities in a later analysis came from a VDJ recombination model fitted to out-of-frame rearrangements, and those results were checked against IGoR. A later analysis scored TCR-TCR, TCR-HLA and TCR-CMV co-occurrence with hypergeometric tests, applying a repertoire-size bias correction to TCR pairs. A later analysis estimated false discovery rates by permuting HLA or CMV assignments 20 times. In a later analysis, co-occurring TCRs were grouped using DBSCAN, with TCRdist sequence similarity added in when clustering inside HLA-allele-positive subsets. For co-occurrence clustering, repertoires with fewer than 30,000 or more than 120,000 public chains were excluded, along with roughly five repertoires with anomalous nucleotide sharing. Not all clones reach the TCRdb copy of this immuneACCESS table, which keeps in-frame sequences only. Checked studies attribute under half of the gap to unresolved V genes and leave the rest unexplained. The V and J calls and clone size were taken over from that table, and D and trimming were inferred from the DNA. The sample table holds around 160,000 clones, of which over 80% were seen once. The ten largest clones take up roughly 4.5% of the sample.

This TCR derives from a man aged 45-60 years in good health and CMV-seropositive. The source material was PBMCs. The sequence joins TRBV9 to TRBJ1-1, with 7 bases aligning to TRBD1. This receptor carries the CDR3 CASSVALQGPNTEAFF. The DNA is as follows: TGTGCCAGCAGCGTAGCGCTACAGGGGCCGAACACTGAAGCTTTCTTT.